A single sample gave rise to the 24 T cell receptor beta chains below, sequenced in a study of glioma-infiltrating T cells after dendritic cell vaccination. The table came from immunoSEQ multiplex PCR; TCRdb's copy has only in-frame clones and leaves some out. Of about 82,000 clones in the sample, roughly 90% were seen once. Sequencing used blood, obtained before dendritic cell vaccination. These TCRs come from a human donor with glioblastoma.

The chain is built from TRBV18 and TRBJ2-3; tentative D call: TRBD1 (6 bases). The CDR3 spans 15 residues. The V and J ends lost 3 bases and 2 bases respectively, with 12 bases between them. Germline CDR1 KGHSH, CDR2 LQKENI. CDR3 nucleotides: TGTGCCAGCTCACCCCAGGACAGCGTCACAGATACGCAGTATTTT. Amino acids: CASSPQDSVTDTQYF.

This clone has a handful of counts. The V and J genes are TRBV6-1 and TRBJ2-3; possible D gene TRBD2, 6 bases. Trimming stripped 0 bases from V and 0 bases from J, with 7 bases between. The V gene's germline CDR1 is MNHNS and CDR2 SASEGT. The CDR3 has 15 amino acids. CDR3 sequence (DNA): TGTGCCAGCAGTGAAGCGCGGGGTAGCACAGATACGCAGTATTTT. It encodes CASSEARGSTDTQYF.

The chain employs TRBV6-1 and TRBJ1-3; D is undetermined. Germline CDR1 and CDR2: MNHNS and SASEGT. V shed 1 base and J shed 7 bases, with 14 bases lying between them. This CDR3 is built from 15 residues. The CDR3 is CASSEGSAGKNTIYF. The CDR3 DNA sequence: TGTGCCAGCAGTGAAGGGAGCGCGGGAAAGAACACCATATATTTT.

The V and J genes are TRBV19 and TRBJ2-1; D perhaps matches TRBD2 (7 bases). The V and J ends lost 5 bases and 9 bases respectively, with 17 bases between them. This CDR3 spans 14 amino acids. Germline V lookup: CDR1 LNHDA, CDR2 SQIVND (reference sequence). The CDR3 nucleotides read TGTGCCAGTAGTGCTTACAGGGAGGGGAGTGAGCAGTTCTTC. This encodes CASSAYREGSEQFF.

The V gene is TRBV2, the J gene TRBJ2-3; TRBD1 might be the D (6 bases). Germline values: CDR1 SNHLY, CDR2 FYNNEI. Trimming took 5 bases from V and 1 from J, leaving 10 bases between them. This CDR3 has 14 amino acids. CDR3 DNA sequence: TGTGCCAGCAGTCGTCAGGGGCGCACAGATACGCAGTATTTT. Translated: CASSRQGRTDTQYF. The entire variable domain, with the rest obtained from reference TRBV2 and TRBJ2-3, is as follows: EPEVTQTPSHQVTQMGQEVILRCVPISNHLYFYWYRQILGQKVEFLVSFYNNEISEKSEIFDDQFSVERPDGSNFTLKIRSTKLEDSAMYFCASSRQGRTDTQYFGPGTRLTVL.

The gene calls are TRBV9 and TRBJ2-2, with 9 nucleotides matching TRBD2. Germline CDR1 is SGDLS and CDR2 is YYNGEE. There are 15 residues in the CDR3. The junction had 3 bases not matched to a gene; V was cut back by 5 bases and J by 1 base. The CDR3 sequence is CASRGTSRNTGELFF. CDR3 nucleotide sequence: TGTGCCAGCAGGGGGACTAGCCGGAACACCGGGGAGCTGTTTTTT.

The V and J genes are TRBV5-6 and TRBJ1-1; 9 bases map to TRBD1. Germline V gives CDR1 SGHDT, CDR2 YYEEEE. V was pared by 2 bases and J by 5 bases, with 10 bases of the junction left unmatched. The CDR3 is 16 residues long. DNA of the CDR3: TGTGCCAGCAGCTTCGGGACAGGGCTTCGGGAAACTGAAGCTTTCTTT. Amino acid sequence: CASSFGTGLRETEAFF.

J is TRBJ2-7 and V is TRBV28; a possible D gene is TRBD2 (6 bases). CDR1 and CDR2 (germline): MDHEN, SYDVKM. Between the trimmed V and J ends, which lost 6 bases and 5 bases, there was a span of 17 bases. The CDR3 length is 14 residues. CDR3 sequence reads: CASRVGTWGDEQYF. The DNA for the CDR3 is TGTGCCAGCAGGGTCGGGACTTGGGGGGACGAGCAGTACTTC.

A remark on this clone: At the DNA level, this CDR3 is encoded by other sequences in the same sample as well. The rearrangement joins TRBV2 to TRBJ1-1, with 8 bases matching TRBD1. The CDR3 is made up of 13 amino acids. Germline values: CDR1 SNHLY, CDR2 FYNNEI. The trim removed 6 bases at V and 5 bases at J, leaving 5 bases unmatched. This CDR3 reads CASRLDRGTEAFF. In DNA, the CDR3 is TGTGCCAGCAGACTCGACAGGGGTACTGAAGCTTTCTTT.

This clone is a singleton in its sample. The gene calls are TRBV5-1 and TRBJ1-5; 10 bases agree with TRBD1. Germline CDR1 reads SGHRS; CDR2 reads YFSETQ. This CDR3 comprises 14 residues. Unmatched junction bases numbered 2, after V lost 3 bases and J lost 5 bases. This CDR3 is CASSSTGGDQPQHF. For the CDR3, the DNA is TGCGCCAGCAGCTCGACAGGGGGCGATCAGCCCCAGCATTTT.

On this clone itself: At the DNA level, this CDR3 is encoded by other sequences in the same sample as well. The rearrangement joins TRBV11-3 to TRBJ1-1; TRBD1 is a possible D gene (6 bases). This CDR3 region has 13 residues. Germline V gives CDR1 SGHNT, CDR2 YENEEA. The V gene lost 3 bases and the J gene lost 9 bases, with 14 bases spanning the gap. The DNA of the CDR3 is TGTGCCAGCAGCTTGGGGGGGGGCAGGAAAGCTTTCTTT. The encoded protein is CASSLGGGRKAFF.

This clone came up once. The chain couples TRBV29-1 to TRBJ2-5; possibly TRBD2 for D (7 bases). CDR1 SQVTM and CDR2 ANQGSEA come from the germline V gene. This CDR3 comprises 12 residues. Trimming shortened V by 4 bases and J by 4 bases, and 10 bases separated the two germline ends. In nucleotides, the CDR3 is TGCAGCGTTGCAGGGGAGGGAGAGACCCAGTACTTC. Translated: CSVAGEGETQYF.

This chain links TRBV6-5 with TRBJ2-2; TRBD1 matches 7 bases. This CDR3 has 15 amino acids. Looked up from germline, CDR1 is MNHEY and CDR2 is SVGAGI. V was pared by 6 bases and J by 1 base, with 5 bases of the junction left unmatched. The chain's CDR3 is CASRPGTVNTGELFF. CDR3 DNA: TGTGCCAGCAGGCCCGGGACAGTGAACACCGGGGAGCTGTTTTTT.

The CDR3 DNA follows: TGTGCCAGCAGCTTGGTGTGGGCCGGGGGAGCTTTCTTT. It translates to CASSLVWAGGAFF. The J gene is TRBJ1-1, the V gene TRBV5-6; tentatively, D is TRBD1 (5 bases). The CDR3 length is 13 residues. Germline assignment: CDR1 SGHDT and CDR2 YYEEEE. V was pared by 0 bases and J by 10 bases, with 13 bases between.

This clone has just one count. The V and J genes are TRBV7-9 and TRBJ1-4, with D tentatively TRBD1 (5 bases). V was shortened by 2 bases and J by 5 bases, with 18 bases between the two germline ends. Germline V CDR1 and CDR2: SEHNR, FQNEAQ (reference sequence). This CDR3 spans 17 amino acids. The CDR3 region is CASSLKGSGSGNEKLFF. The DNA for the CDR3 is TGTGCCAGCAGCTTAAAGGGCTCAGGGTCCGGAAATGAAAAACTGTTTTTT. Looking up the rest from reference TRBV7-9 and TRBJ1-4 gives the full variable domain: DTGVSQNPRHKITKRGQNVTFRCDPISEHNRLYWYRQTLGQGPEFLTYFQNEAQLEKSRLLSDRFSAERPKGSFSTLEIQRTEQGDSAMYLCASSLKGSGSGNEKLFFGSGTQLSVL.

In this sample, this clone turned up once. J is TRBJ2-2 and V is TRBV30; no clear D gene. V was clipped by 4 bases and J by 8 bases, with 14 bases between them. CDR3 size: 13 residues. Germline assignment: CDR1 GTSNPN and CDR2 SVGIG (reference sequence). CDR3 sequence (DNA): TGTGCCTGGACTCTTCCGGGTTTGGGGGAGCTGTTTTTT. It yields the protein CAWTLPGLGELFF.

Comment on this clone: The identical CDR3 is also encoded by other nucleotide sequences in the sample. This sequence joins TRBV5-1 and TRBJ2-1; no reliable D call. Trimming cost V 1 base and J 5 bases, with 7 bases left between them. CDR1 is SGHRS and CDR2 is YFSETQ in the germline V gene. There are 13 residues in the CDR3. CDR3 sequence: CASSLSLNNEQFF. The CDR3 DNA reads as TGCGCCAGCAGCTTGTCCTTAAACAATGAGCAGTTCTTC.

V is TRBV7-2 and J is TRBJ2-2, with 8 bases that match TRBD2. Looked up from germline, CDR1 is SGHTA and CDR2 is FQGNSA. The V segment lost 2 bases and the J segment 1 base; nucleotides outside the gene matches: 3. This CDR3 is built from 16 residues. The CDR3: CASSLRGGQNTGELFF. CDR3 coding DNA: TGTGCCAGCAGCTTACGGGGGGGACAGAACACCGGGGAGCTGTTTTTT. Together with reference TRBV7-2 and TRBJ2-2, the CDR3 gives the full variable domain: GAGVSQSPSNKVTEKGKDVELRCDPISGHTALYWYRQSLGQGLEFLIYFQGNSAPDKSGLPSDRFSAERTGGSVSTLTIQRTQQEDSAVYLCASSLRGGQNTGELFFGEGSRLTVL.

CDR3 sequence (DNA): TGTGCCAGCAGTGAAGGTCTAGCGGCGGTTATAGGTGAGCAGTTCTTC. Translated, it gives CASSEGLAAVIGEQFF. The rearrangement links TRBV2 to TRBJ2-1; 7 bases line up with TRBD2. Germline lookup yields CDR1 SNHLY and CDR2 FYNNEI. The CDR3 has 16 amino acids. V was pared by 1 base and J by 9 bases, with 12 bases of the junction left unmatched. Variable domain in full (rest from reference TRBV2 and TRBJ2-1): EPEVTQTPSHQVTQMGQEVILRCVPISNHLYFYWYRQILGQKVEFLVSFYNNEISEKSEIFDDQFSVERPDGSNFTLKIRSTKLEDSAMYFCASSEGLAAVIGEQFFGPGTRLTVL.

This CDR3 reads CAISEEANEKLFF. The DNA for the CDR3 is TGTGCAATCTCAGAGGAGGCTAATGAAAAACTGTTTTTT. The chain combines TRBV2 with TRBJ1-4, with unresolved D. CDR1 is SNHLY and CDR2 is FYNNEI in the germline V gene. This CDR3 spans 13 amino acids.

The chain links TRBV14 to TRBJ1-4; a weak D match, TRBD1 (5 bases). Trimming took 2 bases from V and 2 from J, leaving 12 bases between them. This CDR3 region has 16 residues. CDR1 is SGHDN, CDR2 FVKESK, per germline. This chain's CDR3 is CASSQNVGGTNEKLFF. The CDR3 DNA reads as TGTGCCAGCAGCCAAAACGTTGGGGGGACTAATGAAAAACTGTTTTTT. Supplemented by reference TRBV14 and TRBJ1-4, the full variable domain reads EAGVTQFPSHSVIEKGQTVTLRCDPISGHDNLYWYRRVMGKEIKFLLHFVKESKQDESGMPNNRFLAERTGGTYSTLKVQPAELEDSGVYFCASSQNVGGTNEKLFFGSGTQLSVL.

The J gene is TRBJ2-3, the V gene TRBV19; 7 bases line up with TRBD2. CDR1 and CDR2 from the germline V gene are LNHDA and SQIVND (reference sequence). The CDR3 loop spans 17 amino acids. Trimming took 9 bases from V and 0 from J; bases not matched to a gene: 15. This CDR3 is CASHSGGGAISTDTQYF. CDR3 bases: TGTGCCAGCCACTCGGGCGGGGGAGCGATTAGCACAGATACGCAGTATTTT.

The CDR3 region is CASSFQGREKLFF. DNA of the CDR3: TGTGCCAGCAGTTTCCAGGGTCGGGAAAAACTGTTTTTT. The chain joins TRBV6-5 to TRBJ1-4, with D tentatively TRBD1 (5 bases). Germline V gene sequence: CDR1 MNHEY, CDR2 SVGAGI. This CDR3 spans 13 amino acids. V was pared by 4 bases and J by 8 bases, with 11 bases between.

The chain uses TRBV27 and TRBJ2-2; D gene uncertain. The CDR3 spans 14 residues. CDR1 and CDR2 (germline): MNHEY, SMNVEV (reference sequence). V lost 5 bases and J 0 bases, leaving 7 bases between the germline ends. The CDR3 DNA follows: TGTGCCAGCAGTCCAAGCGCGAACACCGGGGAGCTGTTTTTT. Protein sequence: CASSPSANTGELFF.